The TCR beta chain under discussion was sequenced for a study of blood T cell repertoires in COVID-19 (dated by TCRdb to the early 2020s). About the full investigation: Samples covering the acute and convalescent phases of COVID-19 were provided by collaborators in the United States, Italy and Spain. The prospective study material was composed of cDNA or gDNA derived from T cells, B-cell-depleted T cells, or PBMCs. Deeply sampled blood TCRbeta repertoires from subjects exposed to, actively infected with, or recovered from COVID-19 were included in the dataset. The repertoires were released in a freely available public database intended as a resource for research on the immune response to SARS-CoV-2. Samples came from the ongoing ImmuneRACE study (first 160 participants) plus 1,254 subjects from 6 global collaborators. Sample metadata almost always included a de-identified subject ID, COVID-19 status, age in years and sex. Where HLA class I and class II types were available, the types were taken from metadata supplied by the sample provider, not from assay-based typing. Paper-wide results and their limitations: The amount of clinical and demographic metadata varied by source and participant and was provided uncurated.

The immunoSEQ Assay, a bias-controlled multiplex PCR, was used to amplify TCRbeta CDR3 regions from genomic DNA. From the authors' description of their analysis: Nucleated cell counts per sample were estimated from amplification of reference gene primers within the assay. To quantify the absolute abundance of each unique TCRbeta CDR3 rearrangement, sequence reads were collapsed and filtered. Productive Simpson clonality was computed per sample as the square root of Simpson's diversity index over productive rearrangements. TCRdb stores this immuneACCESS table with in-frame sequences only. Part of the clones is absent; in the studies checked, under half of the shortfall reflects unresolved V genes, and no reason is known for the rest. D and trimming were read from the DNA, whereas the V and J calls and clone size are those reported in that table. The sample includes about 65,000 clones, with approximately 80% observed a single time. 14% to 15% of the sample rests with the top ten.

Remarks on this clone: It lacks a known antigen. One base away there is no much larger clone; base qualities are not given.

As encoded in the germline V gene (reference sequence), CDR1 is MNHEY while CDR2 is SMNVEV. Trimmed from V: 4 bases; trimmed from J: 10 bases; junction bases lacking a gene match: 17. The cysteine opens and the phenylalanine closes a CDR3 of 17 amino acids. CDR3 DNA is the only sequence kept; it has 51 bases, read in frame from the first base. Collaborating institutions collected whole blood in K2EDTA tubes following their own protocols. For TCRbeta analysis, collaborators shipped samples in one of three forms: frozen whole blood, isolated PBMCs, or DNA extracted from either of those sample types. This receptor was taken from a man at least 80 years old with acute or convalescent COVID-19. Material: peripheral blood. The chain uses TRBV27 and TRBJ2-1; 9 bases in the middle match TRBD1. CDR3 loop: CASSWGQGNGGLGEQFF. In nucleotide form, the sequence is TGTGCCAGCAGTTGGGGACAGGGCAACGGAGGACTAGGGGAGCAGTTCTTC.